Shown below are 26 T cell receptor beta chains from a single sample sequenced in a study of blood T cell repertoires in COVID-19. TCRdb keeps only in-frame clones here, not all; method: immunoSEQ multiplex PCR. This table holds roughly 41,000 clones, 88% found once. The specimen sequenced was peripheral blood. The receptor set was obtained from a human donor in a cohort sampled during active COVID-19.

The V gene is TRBV19, the J gene TRBJ1-5; 9 nucleotides align to TRBD1. This CDR3 comprises 15 residues. CDR1 is LNHDA, CDR2 SQIVND, per germline (reference sequence). After removal of 6 bases from V and 2 bases from J, the junction contained 5 bases not matched to a gene. This CDR3 reads CASREGQGRNQPQHF. The CDR3, as DNA: TGTGCCAGTAGAGAGGGACAGGGCCGCAATCAGCCCCAGCATTTT.

V and J are TRBV5-1 and TRBJ2-3; no firm D call. The V and J ends lost 1 base and 4 bases respectively, with 13 bases between them. Germline CDR1 SGHRS, CDR2 YFSETQ. This CDR3 region has 15 residues. For the CDR3, the DNA is TGCGCCAGCAGCTTGAACGGGTACACTGCAGATACGCAGTATTTT. Protein product: CASSLNGYTADTQYF. The complete variable domain, with remaining parts taken from reference TRBV5-1 and TRBJ2-3, reads KAGVTQTPRYLIKTRGQQVTLSCSPISGHRSVSWYQQTPGQGLQFLFEYFSETQRNKGNFPGRFSGRQFSNSRSEMNVSTLELGDSALYLCASSLNGYTADTQYFGPGTRLTVL.

The chain carries TRBV24-1 and TRBJ2-1, with 9 bases matching TRBD2. The V and J ends lost 4 bases and 3 bases, in that order; junction bases with no gene match: 6. The CDR3 runs to 16 residues. CDR1 is KGHDR, CDR2 SFDVKD, per germline. The CDR3 DNA reads as TGTGCCACCAGTGACCCCGGACTAGCGAACTACAATGAGCAGTTCTTC. Protein sequence: CATSDPGLANYNEQFF.

The chain couples TRBV5-1 to TRBJ1-4, with 8 bases that match TRBD1. The germline V gene has CDR1 SGHRS and CDR2 YFSETQ. Trimming removed 0 bases from V and 3 bases from J; junction bases left unmatched: 10. The CDR3 is 18 residues long. In DNA form, the CDR3 reads TGCGCCAGCAGCTTGGACGGGACAGGCTCGGGAGCTAATGAAAAACTGTTTTTT. Its protein product is CASSLDGTGSGANEKLFF.

The chain joins TRBV9 to TRBJ1-3; the D gene is possibly TRBD1 (6 bases). The ends were cut back, 0 bases at V and 2 bases at J, with 6 bases in the middle. This CDR3 is 14 amino acids long. Germline CDR1 SGDLS, CDR2 YYNGEE. The CDR3 region is CASSVAGAGNTIYF. Here the CDR3 DNA reads TGTGCCAGCAGCGTAGCAGGGGCTGGAAACACCATATATTTT.

The J gene is TRBJ2-7, the V gene TRBV5-1; 10 bases are a match to TRBD1. The CDR3 has 18 residues. Germline CDR1 and CDR2: SGHRS and YFSETQ. The V segment lost 2 bases and the J segment 3 bases; nucleotides outside the gene matches: 14. The CDR3 DNA is TGCGCCAGCAGCTTAAGATTAGAAGGGGACAGGGGATACTACGAGCAGTACTTC. Protein: CASSLRLEGDRGYYEQYF. The full variable domain, rest sourced from reference TRBV5-1 and TRBJ2-7, is KAGVTQTPRYLIKTRGQQVTLSCSPISGHRSVSWYQQTPGQGLQFLFEYFSETQRNKGNFPGRFSGRQFSNSRSEMNVSTLELGDSALYLCASSLRLEGDRGYYEQYFGPGTRLTVT.

V is TRBV13 and J is TRBJ2-7, with TRBD2 identical over 11 bases. With 2 bases clipped from V and 3 bases from J, the junction kept 3 bases outside the gene matches. This CDR3 has 15 residues. Germline CDR1 PRHDT, CDR2 FYEKMQ (reference sequence). The CDR3 reads CASSLIAGGLYEQYF. Written as DNA, the CDR3 is TGTGCCAGCAGCTTAATAGCGGGGGGGCTCTACGAGCAGTACTTC.

The chain couples TRBV6-1 to TRBJ2-7; 7 bases map to TRBD1. CDR1 is MNHNS, CDR2 SASEGT, per germline. V lost 3 bases, J lost 9 bases, and 8 bases stayed unmatched. The length of the CDR3 is 13 residues. DNA for the CDR3: TGTGCCAGCAGTGAGGTCCAGGGGGAAATGCAGTACTTC. Amino acid sequence: CASSEVQGEMQYF.

V and J are TRBV28 and TRBJ2-7; D is perhaps TRBD1 (6 bases). V was cut by 7 bases and J by 3 bases, with 13 bases left in between. CDR1 is MDHEN, CDR2 SYDVKM, per germline. This CDR3 has 13 amino acids. The CDR3 nucleotides read TGTGCCAGCAAACCGGGACACTACTACGAGCAGTACTTC. Residues: CASKPGHYYEQYF. Based on the CDR3 plus reference TRBV28 and TRBJ2-7, the full variable domain is DVKVTQSSRYLVKRTGEKVFLECVQDMDHENMFWYRQDPGLGLRLIYFSYDVKMKEKGDIPEGYSVSREKKERFSLILESASTNQTSMYLCASKPGHYYEQYFGPGTRLTVT.

The V and J genes are TRBV11-2 and TRBJ2-1; D not resolved. This CDR3 spans 12 amino acids. Germline CDR1 is SGHAT and CDR2 is FQNNGV. V lost 0 bases and J lost 9, with 6 bases in between. DNA for the CDR3: TGTGCCAGCAGCTTAGATCAGGCTGAGCAGTTCTTC. Translating gives CASSLDQAEQFF.

V usage is TRBV2 and J usage is TRBJ2-7, with D uncertain. CDR1 is SNHLY, CDR2 FYNNEI, per germline. This CDR3 is built from 12 residues. DNA of the CDR3: TGTGTCGGCGGTACCTCCTCCTACGAGCAGTACTTC. It specifies CVGGTSSYEQYF. The full variable domain, completed using reference TRBV2 and TRBJ2-7, is EPEVTQTPSHQVTQMGQEVILRCVPISNHLYFYWYRQILGQKVEFLVSFYNNEISEKSEIFDDQFSVERPDGSNFTLKIRSTKLEDSAMYFCVGGTSSYEQYFGPGTRLTVT.

V usage is TRBV2 and J usage is TRBJ1-2; TRBD1 might be the D (5 bases). This CDR3 is 14 amino acids long. V lost 4 bases, J lost 4 bases, and 13 bases lay in between. Germline values: CDR1 SNHLY, CDR2 FYNNEI. CDR3 sequence reads: CASSVQAGSYGYTF. The CDR3 coding sequence is TGTGCCAGCAGTGTCCAAGCAGGGTCCTATGGCTACACCTTC.

J is TRBJ1-2 and V is TRBV12-3 or TRBV12-4, with TRBD1 identical over 8 bases. V dropped 5 bases and J dropped 8; count of bases not matched to a gene: 7. The CDR3 runs to 13 residues. CDR3 in DNA: TGTGCCAGCAGTGGACAGGGACCCAGGGGCTACACCTTC. Protein product: CASSGQGPRGYTF.

The V and J genes are TRBV5-1 and TRBJ2-5; 10 bases map to TRBD2. The V gene's germline CDR1 is SGHRS and CDR2 YFSETQ. CDR3 length: 16 amino acids. Trimming at V came to 3 bases and at J to 2 bases, leaving 7 bases not matched to a gene. The CDR3 here is CASSSPGTSVQETQYF. The CDR3 DNA reads TGCGCCAGCAGCTCCCCCGGGACTAGCGTACAAGAGACCCAGTACTTC.

This sequence joins TRBV18 and TRBJ1-1; D might be TRBD1 (6 bases). The CDR3 runs 16 residues. The V end was cut by 3 bases, the J end by 7 bases, with 21 bases between. Germline V gene sequence: CDR1 KGHSH, CDR2 LQKENI. DNA for the CDR3: TGTGCCAGCTCACCCTCCCCCGGGACACCCCTAGTTGAAGCTTTCTTT. Translation gives CASSPSPGTPLVEAFF. The entire variable domain, with the rest obtained from reference TRBV18 and TRBJ1-1, is as follows: NAGVMQNPRHLVRRRGQEARLRCSPMKGHSHVYWYRQLPEEGLKFMVYLQKENIIDESGMPKERFSAEFPKEGPSILRIQQVVRGDSAAYFCASSPSPGTPLVEAFFGQGTRLTVV.

The V call is TRBV5-1, the J call TRBJ2-2, with 12 bases aligning to TRBD1. Germline CDR1 SGHRS, CDR2 YFSETQ. The CDR3 length is 20 residues. After removal of 1 base from V and 0 bases from J, the junction contained 10 bases not matched to a gene. CDR3 sequence: CASSLPPGQGASTNTGELFF. In nucleotides, the CDR3 is TGCGCCAGCAGCTTGCCGCCGGGACAGGGGGCCTCTACGAACACCGGGGAGCTGTTTTTT.

The rearrangement uses TRBV7-9 and TRBJ2-3; weak D call: TRBD2 (5 bases). The V gene's germline CDR1 is SEHNR and CDR2 FQNEAQ (reference sequence). This CDR3 spans 16 amino acids. Trimming took off 2 bases at V and 4 bases at J, with 16 bases between the two ends. The CDR3 sequence is CASSLPGVPSADTQYF. CDR3 sequence (DNA): TGTGCCAGCAGCTTACCCGGGGTTCCGAGCGCAGATACGCAGTATTTT. Complete variable domain (other parts from reference TRBV7-9 and TRBJ2-3): DTGVSQNPRHKITKRGQNVTFRCDPISEHNRLYWYRQTLGQGPEFLTYFQNEAQLEKSRLLSDRFSAERPKGSFSTLEIQRTEQGDSAMYLCASSLPGVPSADTQYFGPGTRLTVL.

This clone was seen a single time. This chain joins TRBV10-3 and TRBJ2-1; no firm D call. The V end was cut by 7 bases, the J end by 0 bases, with 13 bases between. Germline V CDR1 and CDR2: ENHRY, SYGVKD. This CDR3 has 15 residues. CDR3 sequence: CAITDPRSSYNEQFF. CDR3 DNA sequence: TGTGCCATCACCGACCCCCGGAGCTCCTACAATGAGCAGTTCTTC.

This chain uses TRBV7-9 with TRBJ2-7; 11 bases agree with TRBD1. The V gene's germline CDR1 is SEHNR and CDR2 FQNEAQ (reference sequence). The ends lost 6 bases at V and 3 bases at J; junction bases unmatched: 7. The CDR3 has 15 residues. CDR3 in DNA: TGTGCCAGCAGACTCGGGACAGGGGGTATCTACGAGCAGTACTTC. Amino acid sequence: CASRLGTGGIYEQYF.

This chain joins TRBV9 and TRBJ2-7; a weak D match, TRBD2 (6 bases). The V end was cut by 0 bases, the J end by 5 bases, with 12 bases between. There are 14 residues in the CDR3. Germline lookup yields CDR1 SGDLS and CDR2 YYNGEE. For the CDR3, the DNA is TGTGCCAGCAGCGTAGGGGGGGTAGTAGACGAGCAGTACTTC. Translation: CASSVGGVVDEQYF.

This sequence joins TRBV27 and TRBJ1-4, with D possibly TRBD1 on 5 matching bases. The CDR3 runs to 15 residues. Germline assignment: CDR1 MNHEY and CDR2 SMNVEV (reference sequence). V dropped 5 bases and J dropped 5 bases, with 15 bases sitting between them. CDR3 DNA: TGTGCCAGCAGTCGACCCGGGACTGGAAATGAAAAACTGTTTTTT. Amino acid sequence: CASSRPGTGNEKLFF.

This chain uses TRBV30 with TRBJ2-7, with 12 positions matching TRBD2. CDR3 length: 13 amino acids. Trimming removed 7 bases from V and 6 bases from J; junction bases left unmatched: 7. Per the germline V gene, CDR1 is GTSNPN and CDR2 is SVGIG (reference sequence). The CDR3 coding sequence is TGTGCCTCCGCTAGCGGGAGGGTTAGCGAGCAGTACTTC. Translation gives CASASGRVSEQYF.

V is TRBV4-1 and J is TRBJ1-2, with 8 positions matching TRBD1. The CDR3 consists of 17 residues. In germline, CDR1 is MGHRA, CDR2 YSYEKL. With V trimmed by 0 bases and J by 4 bases, 10 bases remained unmatched. The CDR3 bases are TGCGCCAGCAGCCAAGATTCCCTGACAGGGGACTTCTATGGCTACACCTTC. Encoded protein: CASSQDSLTGDFYGYTF.

This chain joins TRBV18 and TRBJ2-1; D is perhaps TRBD1 (5 bases). Deletions cut 2 bases from V and 0 bases from J, with 11 bases between. Germline lookup yields CDR1 KGHSH and CDR2 LQKENI. CDR3 length equals 16 residues. Here the CDR3 reads CASSPGRQSSYNEQFF. The CDR3 DNA reads as TGTGCCAGCTCACCAGGAAGACAGAGCTCCTACAATGAGCAGTTCTTC.

The CDR3 spells CASRWQGASSNQPQHF. The CDR3 coding sequence is TGTGCCAGTAGGTGGCAGGGGGCGAGTAGCAATCAGCCCCAGCATTTT. The chain couples TRBV19 to TRBJ1-5, with 8 bases fitting TRBD1. Germline trimming cut 6 bases from V and 0 bases from J; bases unmatched to any gene: 7. CDR1 is LNHDA and CDR2 is SQIVND in the germline V gene (reference sequence). This CDR3 has 16 amino acids.

The J gene is TRBJ2-4, the V gene TRBV5-1; 11 bases are shared with TRBD2. The V segment lost 0 bases and the J segment 0 bases; nucleotides outside the gene matches: 2. Per the germline V gene, CDR1 is SGHRS and CDR2 is YFSETQ. The CDR3 runs 17 residues. CDR3 nucleotides: TGCGCCAGCAGCTTGGCGCTAGCGGGAGGAGCCAAAAACATTCAGTACTTC. It specifies CASSLALAGGAKNIQYF.